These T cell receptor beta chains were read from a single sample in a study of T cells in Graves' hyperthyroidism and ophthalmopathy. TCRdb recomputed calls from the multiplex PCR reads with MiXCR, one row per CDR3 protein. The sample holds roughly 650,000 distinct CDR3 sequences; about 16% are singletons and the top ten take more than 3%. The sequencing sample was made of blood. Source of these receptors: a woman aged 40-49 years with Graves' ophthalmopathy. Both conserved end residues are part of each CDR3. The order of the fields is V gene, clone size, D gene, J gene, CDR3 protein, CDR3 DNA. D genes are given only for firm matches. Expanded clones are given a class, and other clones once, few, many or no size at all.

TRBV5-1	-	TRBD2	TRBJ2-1	CASLPTSGSSGEQFF	TGCGCCAGCCTTCCGACTAGCGGGAGTTCGGGTGAGCAGTTCTTC
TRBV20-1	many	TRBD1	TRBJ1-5	CSASHTGTGADQPQHF	TGCAGTGCTAGTCATACTGGGACAGGGGCTGATCAGCCCCAGCATTTT
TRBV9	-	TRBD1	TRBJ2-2	CASSPRTGTGGLTGELFF	TGTGCCAGCAGCCCCCGAACCGGGACAGGGGGTTTGACCGGGGAGCTGTTTTTT
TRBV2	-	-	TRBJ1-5	CASSAGRANQPQHF	TGTGCCAGCAGTGCGGGACGGGCCAATCAGCCCCAGCATTTT
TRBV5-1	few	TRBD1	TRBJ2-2	CASSPHTGANTGELLF	TGCGCCAGCAGCCCACACACAGGGGCGAACACCGGGGAGCTGCTTTTT
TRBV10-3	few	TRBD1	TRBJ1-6	CAISVGQGSYNSPLHF	TGTGCCATCAGTGTGGGACAGGGTTCCTATAATTCACCCCTCCACTTT
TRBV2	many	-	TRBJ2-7	CAIRGVRSSYEQYF	TGTGCCATCCGAGGGGTACGGAGCTCCTACGAGCAGTACTTC
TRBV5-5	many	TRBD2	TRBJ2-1	CASSFGTSGRNEQFF	TGTGCCAGCAGCTTCGGGACTAGCGGGAGAAATGAGCAGTTCTTC
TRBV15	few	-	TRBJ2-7	CATSRDGYYYEQYF	TGTGCCACCAGCAGAGATGGGTACTACTACGAGCAGTACTTC
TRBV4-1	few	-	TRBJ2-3	CASSTRTGQNTDTQYF	TGCGCCAGCAGCACTAGAACGGGACAAAACACAGATACGCAGTATTTT
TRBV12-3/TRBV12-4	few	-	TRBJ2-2	CASSPDWTPGTGELFF	TGTGCCAGCAGTCCCGATTGGACCCCGGGCACCGGGGAGCTGTTTTTT
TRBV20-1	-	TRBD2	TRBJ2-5	CGGESGGGQAETQYF	TGCGGGGGGGAGTCCGGCGGGGGGCAAGCAGAGACCCAGTACTTC
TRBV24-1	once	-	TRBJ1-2	CATSDPQGRYGYTF	TGTGCCACCAGTGATCCCCAGGGGAGGTATGGCTACACCTTC
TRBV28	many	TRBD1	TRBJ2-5	CASSNTGQGKPYF	TGTGCCAGCAGCAATACGGGACAGGGAAAACCGTACTTC
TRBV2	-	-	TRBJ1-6	CASSENRRTENNSPLHF	TGTGCCAGCAGTGAAAATAGGCGGACAGAGAACAATTCACCCCTCCACTTT
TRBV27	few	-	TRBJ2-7	CASSPWVSYEQYF	TGTGCCAGCAGTCCATGGGTCTCCTACGAGCAGTACTTC
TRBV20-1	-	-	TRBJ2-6	CSAREGIGGANVLTF	TGCAGTGCTCGAGAGGGTATCGGTGGGGCCAACGTCCTGACTTTC
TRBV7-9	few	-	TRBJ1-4	CASSLVGYPNEKLFF	TGTGCCAGCAGCTTAGTTGGATATCCTAATGAAAAACTGTTTTTT
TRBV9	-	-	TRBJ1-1	CASSVSKGVVGPMNTEAFF	TGTGCCAGCAGCGTATCGAAAGGGGTGGTGGGACCAATGAACACTGAAGCTTTCTTT
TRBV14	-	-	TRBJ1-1	CASSQVRGAGTEAFF	TGTGCCAGCAGCCAAGTTCGCGGGGCGGGCACTGAAGCTTTCTTT
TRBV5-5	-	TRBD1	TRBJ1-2	CASSKDGTVTQRNYGYTF	TGTGCCAGCAGCAAGGATGGGACAGTCACCCAAAGGAACTATGGCTACACCTTC
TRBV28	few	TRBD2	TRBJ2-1	CASSGTSGPNEQFF	TGTGCCAGCAGCGGGACTAGCGGACCCAATGAGCAGTTCTTC
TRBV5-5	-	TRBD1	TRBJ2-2	CASRSGQTGELFF	TGTGCCAGCAGGTCGGGACAGACCGGGGAGCTGTTTTTT
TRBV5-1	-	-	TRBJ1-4	CASSLGVQEKLFF	TGCGCCAGCAGCTTGGGGGTACAAGAAAAACTGTTTTTT
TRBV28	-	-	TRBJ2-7	CASSSQGKNSYEQYF	TGTGCCAGCAGCTCCCAGGGTAAAAACTCCTACGAGCAGTACTTC
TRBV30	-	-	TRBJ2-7	CAWSRTLHEQYF	TGTGCCTGGTCGCGGACTCTCCACGAGCAGTACTTC
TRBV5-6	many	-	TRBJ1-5	CASSLLAVNQPQHF	TGTGCCAGCAGCTTGCTGGCAGTTAATCAGCCCCAGCATTTT
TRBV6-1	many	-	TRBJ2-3	CASRGTTDTQYF	TGTGCCAGCAGGGGGACCACAGATACGCAGTATTTT
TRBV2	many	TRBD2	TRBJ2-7	CASSDPSGSSYEQYF	TGTGCCAGCAGTGACCCTAGCGGGAGCTCCTACGAGCAGTACTTC
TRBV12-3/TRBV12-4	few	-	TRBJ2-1	CASSYDNSYNEQFF	TGTGCCAGCAGTTATGACAACTCCTACAATGAGCAGTTCTTC
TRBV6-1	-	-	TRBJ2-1	CASSSRTLTYNEQFF	TGTGCCAGCAGTTCCCGGACACTCACCTACAATGAGCAGTTCTTC
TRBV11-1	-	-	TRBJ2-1	CASSQLDAYNEQFF	TGTGCCAGCAGCCAATTGGACGCCTACAATGAGCAGTTCTTC
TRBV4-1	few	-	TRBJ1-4	CASSQEDRYNEKLFF	TGCGCCAGCAGCCAAGAGGACAGATATAATGAAAAACTGTTTTTT
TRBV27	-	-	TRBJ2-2	CASREGGGELFF	TGTGCCAGCAGGGAGGGGGGCGGGGAGCTGTTTTTT
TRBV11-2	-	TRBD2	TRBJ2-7	CASSGQGLAVEQYF	TGTGCCAGCAGCGGCCAGGGACTAGCAGTCGAGCAGTACTTC
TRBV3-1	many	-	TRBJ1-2	CASSSDPSNYGYTF	TGTGCCAGCAGCTCCGACCCGTCTAACTATGGCTACACCTTC
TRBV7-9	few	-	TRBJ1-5	CASSPRGAYGTSNQPQHF	TGTGCCAGCTCACCACGGGGGGCGTATGGCACTAGCAATCAGCCCCAGCATTTT
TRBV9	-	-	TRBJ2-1	CASSPTGLYNEQFF	TGTGCCAGCAGCCCGACGGGACTTTACAATGAGCAGTTCTTC